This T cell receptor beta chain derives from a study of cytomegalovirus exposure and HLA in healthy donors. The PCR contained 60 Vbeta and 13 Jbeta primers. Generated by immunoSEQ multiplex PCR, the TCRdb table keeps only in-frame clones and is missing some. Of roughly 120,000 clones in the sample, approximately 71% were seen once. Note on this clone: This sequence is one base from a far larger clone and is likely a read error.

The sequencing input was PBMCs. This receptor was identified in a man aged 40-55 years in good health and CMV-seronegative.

As DNA, the CDR3 is TGTGCCAGCAGCCAAGAGGCCCAGGTAAATTCACCCCTCCACTTT. Amino acids: CASSQEAQVNSPLHF. The V gene is TRBV4-2, the J gene TRBJ1-6; D not certain. CDR1 and CDR2 (germline): LGHNA, YNFKEQ. V dropped 0 bases and J dropped 7 bases, with 10 bases sitting between them. This CDR3 comprises 15 residues.